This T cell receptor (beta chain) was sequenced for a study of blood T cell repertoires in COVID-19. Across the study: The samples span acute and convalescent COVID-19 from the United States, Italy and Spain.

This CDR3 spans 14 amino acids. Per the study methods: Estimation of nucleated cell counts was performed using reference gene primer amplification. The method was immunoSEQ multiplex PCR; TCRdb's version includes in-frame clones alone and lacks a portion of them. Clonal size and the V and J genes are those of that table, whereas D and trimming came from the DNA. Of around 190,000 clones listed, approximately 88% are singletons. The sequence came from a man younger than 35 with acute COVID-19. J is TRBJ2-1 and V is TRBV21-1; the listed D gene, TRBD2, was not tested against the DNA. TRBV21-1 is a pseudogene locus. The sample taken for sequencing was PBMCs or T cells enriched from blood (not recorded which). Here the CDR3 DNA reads TGTGCCAGCCGAAGCGGGAGCTCCTACAATGAGCAGTTCTTC. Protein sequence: CASRSGSSYNEQFF.